This is a list of T cell receptor beta chains from one sample in a study of early T cells in non-severe SARS-CoV-2 infection. Via MiXCR, TCRdb re-called the 5' RACE reads, giving one row per CDR3 protein. The sample records about 55,000 distinct CDR3 sequences, 5% to 7.5% being singletons. This material consisted of whole blood, taken at baseline. The receptors derive from an adult who was a healthcare worker with PCR-confirmed SARS-CoV-2 infection or an uninfected control (not recorded which). The CDR3 runs from the conserved cysteine through the conserved F or W. D genes are given only for firm matches. Clone size is not always given. Where it is, it says once, few, many or a class for expanded clones.

size	V	D	J	length	DNA	CDR3
many	TRBV7-9	NA	TRBJ2-1	15	TGTGCCAGCAGCCCCCTAGGATCCGAATGGAATGAGCAGTTCTTC	CASSPLGSEWNEQFF
many	TRBV6-6	NA	TRBJ2-5	16	TGTGCCAGCAGTTACCCGAGGGCAGGGGGGGGAGAGACCCAGTACTTC	CASSYPRAGGGETQYF
medium-sized	TRBV28	NA	TRBJ2-3	11	TGTGCCAGCAGCCTCACAGATACGCAGTATTTT	CASSLTDTQYF
few	TRBV6-5	NA	TRBJ2-7	14	TGTGCCAGCAGTTCAATCGACGGCTCCTACGAGCAGTACTTC	CASSSIDGSYEQYF
medium-sized	TRBV29-1	NA	TRBJ2-7	12	TGCAGCGCTTGGACGGGGGCCTACGAGCAGTACTTC	CSAWTGAYEQYF
NA	TRBV9	NA	TRBJ1-2	15	TGTGCCAGCAGCGTAGCTGGAACAGGGACGGAAGGCTACACCTTC	CASSVAGTGTEGYTF
NA	TRBV4-1	NA	TRBJ1-5	16	TGCGCCAGCAGCCAAGATAGTCGGGGGGCGGAGCAGCCCCAGCATTTT	CASSQDSRGAEQPQHF
NA	TRBV7-2	NA	TRBJ2-1	11	TGTGCCAGCAGCTTAGTACTTGAGCAGTTCTTC	CASSLVLEQFF
few	TRBV12-3/TRBV12-4	NA	TRBJ2-3	16	TGTGCCAGCAGTTCCGCGAGACTATCGGGCACAGATACGCAGTATTTT	CASSSARLSGTDTQYF
few	TRBV27	TRBD1	TRBJ2-7	16	TGTGCCAGCAGTCTCTCGCGGGACAGGGACGCCTACGAGCAGTACTTC	CASSLSRDRDAYEQYF
few	TRBV6-5	NA	TRBJ2-5	14	TGTGCCAGCAGTTACTCGACAGCCCAAGAGACCCAGTACTTC	CASSYSTAQETQYF
NA	TRBV7-2	NA	TRBJ1-6	13	TGTGCCAGCAGTCAAGTTATACGTTCACCCCTCCACTTT	CASSQVIRSPLHF
many	TRBV28	NA	TRBJ2-1	12	TGTGCCAGCAGTTTAAGGAGATCCAGGCAGTTCTTC	CASSLRRSRQFF
few	TRBV20-1	NA	TRBJ1-4	10	TGCAGTGCTAGGACAGAAAAACTGTTTTTT	CSARTEKLFF
many	TRBV6-1	NA	TRBJ2-7	12	TGTGCCAGCAGTGAAGGAGGTTGGGAGCAGTACTTC	CASSEGGWEQYF
many	TRBV15	NA	TRBJ2-7	14	TGTGCCACCAGCAGAGATACCGGATCCTACGAGCAGTACTTC	CATSRDTGSYEQYF
few	TRBV29-1	NA	TRBJ2-7	12	TGCAGCGTACGGGGGTCTAGCTACGAGCAGTACTTC	CSVRGSSYEQYF
many	TRBV11-2	TRBD2	TRBJ2-3	15	TGTGCCAGCAGCTTTGGACTAGCCCGCACAGATACGCAGTATTTT	CASSFGLARTDTQYF